The subject of this entry is one T cell receptor (beta chain). The CDR3 covers 15 residues. The germline V gene encodes CDR1 SGHRS and CDR2 YFSETQ. The trim removed 2 bases at V and 2 bases at J, leaving 6 bases unmatched. Data came from immunoSEQ multiplex PCR; TCRdb stores just in-frame clones and leaves some out. Of around 81,000 clones in the sample, 88% were seen once. The data are from a study of blood T cell repertoires in COVID-19. Specimen: peripheral blood. The chain links TRBV5-1 to TRBJ2-5, with 7 positions matching TRBD1. The sequence was collected from a man in his 70s with acute or convalescent COVID-19. The CDR3 protein is CASSLAGTDQETQYF. CDR3 DNA sequence: TGCGCCAGCAGCTTAGCAGGGACAGATCAAGAGACCCAGTACTTC.